Sequencing of this TCR beta chain was carried out in a study of siplizumab effects on memory and regulatory T cells. Study outcomes and limitations: A major contribution to the alloresponse seemed to be made by naive T cells, which seemed more diverse than memory cells. Mean Treg-derived proportions of mappable alloreactive CD4+ clones were 68.8% for siplizumab and less than 35% for controls.

Worth noting for this clone: Its antigen is not known.

Produced via immunoSEQ multiplex PCR; TCRdb's table is partial and in-frame only. The table has tens of thousands of clones, around 90% seen once. V dropped 4 bases and J dropped 9 bases, with 12 bases sitting between them. Germline CDR1 reads SGHAT; CDR2 reads FQNNGV. CDR3 length: 12 residues. Unstimulated naive, memory, effector memory and TEMRA subsets were also sequenced, drawn from three donor pairs. The V gene is TRBV11-2, the J gene TRBJ2-5; D gene ambiguous. The sequence came from a human donor in good health. Sample: naive CD4+ T cells sorted from blood. CDR3 sequence (DNA): TGTGCCAGCAGCTCGCCGCCCCAGGCCCAGTACTTC. Translated: CASSSPPQAQYF.